These 18 T cell receptor beta chains came from one sample sequenced in a study of siplizumab effects on memory and regulatory T cells. Method: immunoSEQ multiplex PCR; TCRdb's copy keeps in-frame clones and lacks some. The sample lists some 97,000 clones, about 91% occurring once. Sequencing was done on a sample of CD4+ T cells sorted from blood. The receptors stem from a human donor in good health.

In its sample, this clone was seen once. The chain couples TRBV21-1 to TRBJ1-5; TRBD1, the D gene given by the table, was not confirmed from the DNA. TRBV21-1 is flagged as a pseudogene. The CDR3 covers 20 residues. The CDR3 sequence: CASSKGATGGEGISDQPQHF. CDR3 bases: TGTGCCAGCAGCAAGGGGGCGACAGGGGGCGAGGGGATATCAGATCAGCCCCAGCATTTT.

The chain employs TRBV29-1 and TRBJ2-7, with D maybe TRBD2 (6 bases). Germline V gene sequence: CDR1 SQVTM, CDR2 ANQGSEA. Trimming removed 2 bases from V and 7 bases from J, with 24 bases in between. The CDR3 consists of 16 residues. The CDR3 sequence is CSVETIGREHWGEQYF. The CDR3 region has the DNA TGCAGCGTTGAAACAATCGGGCGGGAACATTGGGGGGAGCAGTACTTC.

J is TRBJ2-1 and V is TRBV5-6; TRBD2 matches 12 bases. The CDR3 is made up of 17 amino acids. The V gene end was trimmed by 1 base and the J gene end by 5 bases; junction bases not matched to a gene: 7. Germline V gene lookup returns CDR1 SGHDT and CDR2 YYEEEE. CDR3 amino acids: CASSLTGTSGLNNEQFF. The CDR3 DNA reads as TGTGCCAGCAGCTTGACCGGGACTAGCGGGCTAAACAATGAGCAGTTCTTC.

This chain joins TRBV4-3 and TRBJ1-2; possibly TRBD1 for D (5 bases). With 8 bases removed from V and 5 bases from J, the gap between germline ends came to 15 bases. Germline CDR1 LGHNA, CDR2 YSLEER. This CDR3 is 13 amino acids long. This CDR3 is CASGHQGLYGYTF. The CDR3 DNA follows: TGCGCCAGCGGACACCAGGGACTATATGGCTACACCTTC.

The chain uses TRBV9 and TRBJ2-1; 10 bases match TRBD2. With 0 bases clipped from V and 10 bases from J, the junction kept 4 bases outside the gene matches. The CDR3 runs 14 residues. In germline, CDR1 is SGDLS, CDR2 YYNGEE. CDR3 loop: CASSVAVAGGEQFF. CDR3 nucleotides: TGTGCCAGCAGCGTAGCAGTAGCGGGGGGCGAGCAGTTCTTC.

This clone was counted once. The genes are TRBV2 and TRBJ1-2; no reliable D call. Looked up from germline, CDR1 is SNHLY and CDR2 is FYNNEI. The ends were cut back, 7 bases at V and 2 bases at J, with 5 bases in the middle. The CDR3 contains 11 residues. For the CDR3, the DNA is TGTGCCAGCACTAGGAACTATGGCTACACCTTC. This sequence encodes CASTRNYGYTF.

The chain employs TRBV7-9 and TRBJ2-5; the match to TRBD1 covers 7 bases. The germline CDR1 and CDR2 sequences are SEHNR and FQNEAQ (reference sequence). This CDR3 has 14 residues. Losses at the gene ends were 2 bases for V and 3 bases for J; bases not matched to a gene: 3. CDR3 DNA sequence: TGTGCCAGCAGCTTACCTACAGGGGAAGAGACCCAGTACTTC. Its protein product is CASSLPTGEETQYF. The full variable domain, its missing parts supplied by reference TRBV7-9 and TRBJ2-5, is DTGVSQNPRHKITKRGQNVTFRCDPISEHNRLYWYRQTLGQGPEFLTYFQNEAQLEKSRLLSDRFSAERPKGSFSTLEIQRTEQGDSAMYLCASSLPTGEETQYFGPGTRLLVL.

The chain employs TRBV5-6 and TRBJ2-7; 7 bases are a match to TRBD1. Germline lookup yields CDR1 SGHDT and CDR2 YYEEEE. The CDR3 covers 12 residues. The junction had 1 base not matched to a gene; V was cut back by 4 bases and J by 3 bases. CDR3 loop: CASSRDSYEQYF. CDR3 DNA sequence: TGTGCCAGCAGCCGGGACAGCTACGAGCAGTACTTC.

The CDR3 spells CASSEGGITDTQYF. In DNA, the CDR3 is TGCGCCAGCAGTGAAGGGGGTATCACAGATACGCAGTATTTT. The chain links TRBV5-1 to TRBJ2-3, with a tentative D call TRBD1 (6 bases). The V end was cut by 5 bases, the J end by 2 bases, with 12 bases between. Per the germline V gene, CDR1 is SGHRS and CDR2 is YFSETQ. The CDR3 has 14 residues. Together with reference TRBV5-1 and TRBJ2-3, the CDR3 gives the full variable domain: KAGVTQTPRYLIKTRGQQVTLSCSPISGHRSVSWYQQTPGQGLQFLFEYFSETQRNKGNFPGRFSGRQFSNSRSEMNVSTLELGDSALYLCASSEGGITDTQYFGPGTRLTVL.

V usage is TRBV5-4 and J usage is TRBJ2-7; 10 bases are shared with TRBD1. This CDR3 region has 14 residues. V gave up 3 bases and J gave up 4 bases; unmatched junction bases: 4. The germline V gene has CDR1 SGHNT and CDR2 YYREEE (reference sequence). The CDR3 DNA follows: TGTGCCAGCAGCTGGGACAGGGGTCAGTACGAGCAGTACTTC. Translated: CASSWDRGQYEQYF.

The chain recombines TRBV10-3 with TRBJ1-1, with 7 bases that match TRBD1. CDR1 and CDR2 from the germline V gene are ENHRY and SYGVKD. The CDR3 has 14 amino acids. V gave up 6 bases and J gave up 1 base; unmatched junction bases: 5. Here the CDR3 DNA reads TGTGCCATCAGAGAGACAGGGACGAACACTGAAGCTTTCTTT. Translating gives CAIRETGTNTEAFF.

The chain employs TRBV27 and TRBJ2-3; 8 bases line up with TRBD1. This CDR3 region has 18 residues. Germline V gene lookup returns CDR1 MNHEY and CDR2 SMNVEV (reference sequence). V lost 5 bases and J lost 5; bases outside the gene matches: 18. CDR3 residues: CASSDLVTLRGLGDTQYF. The CDR3 nucleotides are TGTGCCAGCAGTGATTTGGTCACGCTCAGGGGGCTGGGAGATACGCAGTATTTT.

About this clone: At the DNA level, this CDR3 is encoded by other sequences in the same sample as well. The chain employs TRBV25-1 and TRBJ1-1, with 8 bases matching TRBD1. This CDR3 contains 13 residues. The V and J ends lost 6 bases and 1 base, in that order; junction bases with no gene match: 1. CDR1 MGHDK and CDR2 SYGVNS come from the germline V gene. The CDR3: CASSGQGNTEAFF. CDR3 coding DNA: TGTGCCAGCAGCGGACAGGGGAACACTGAAGCTTTCTTT.

The V gene is TRBV7-7, the J gene TRBJ2-5; D may match TRBD1 or TRBD2 (5 bases each). Gene TRBJ2-7 matches the end of the DNA better, so the J call may be wrong. From germline, CDR1 is SSHAT and CDR2 FNYEAQ (reference sequence). CDR3 length equals 15 residues. In DNA, the CDR3 is TGTGCCAGCAGCTTAGGAAGTGGGGGATCCTACGAGCAGTACTTC. Its translation: CASSLGSGGSYEQYF.

Notes on this clone: The germline gene is not matched at one end of the junction; a read error may be the cause. The rearrangement links TRBV11-2 to TRBJ2-5, with 8 positions matching TRBD1. The CDR3 spans 16 residues. Germline V gene lookup returns CDR1 SGHAT and CDR2 FQNNGV. The CDR3 coding sequence is TGTGCCAGCAGCCCAGCGATAGGGACAGGCCAAGGGACCCAGTACTTC. It specifies CASSPAIGTGQGTQYF.

Notes on this clone: Additional DNA sequences in this sample encode the identical CDR3. The chain has TRBV19 and TRBJ1-2, with TRBD1 as a possible D gene (6 bases). Germline CDR1 is LNHDA and CDR2 is SQIVND (reference sequence). Deletions cut 5 bases from V and 8 bases from J, with 12 bases between. The CDR3 extends over 12 amino acids. The CDR3 region is CASSLIQGGYTF. The CDR3 region has the DNA TGTGCCAGTAGTCTAATCCAGGGGGGCTACACCTTC.

This clone was detected once. The rearrangement links TRBV7-2 to TRBJ1-2; TRBD1 might be the D (5 bases). CDR1 SGHTA and CDR2 FQGNSA come from the germline V gene. This CDR3 spans 16 amino acids. The V end lost 0 bases, the J end lost 5 bases, and 16 bases lay between the germline ends. This chain's CDR3 is CASSLARGAEGYGYTF. The DNA for the CDR3 is TGTGCCAGCAGCTTAGCTCGGGGCGCAGAAGGGTATGGCTACACCTTC.

V gene TRBV6-5 combines with J gene TRBJ1-2; no clear D. Germline V gene data show CDR1 as MNHEY and CDR2 as SVGAGI. The CDR3 has 15 residues. V lost 6 bases to trimming and J lost 3 bases, with 17 bases between them. Written as DNA, the CDR3 is TGTGCCAGCAGCAAAACGGACGGACCCTACTATGGCTACACCTTC. This translates into CASSKTDGPYYGYTF.